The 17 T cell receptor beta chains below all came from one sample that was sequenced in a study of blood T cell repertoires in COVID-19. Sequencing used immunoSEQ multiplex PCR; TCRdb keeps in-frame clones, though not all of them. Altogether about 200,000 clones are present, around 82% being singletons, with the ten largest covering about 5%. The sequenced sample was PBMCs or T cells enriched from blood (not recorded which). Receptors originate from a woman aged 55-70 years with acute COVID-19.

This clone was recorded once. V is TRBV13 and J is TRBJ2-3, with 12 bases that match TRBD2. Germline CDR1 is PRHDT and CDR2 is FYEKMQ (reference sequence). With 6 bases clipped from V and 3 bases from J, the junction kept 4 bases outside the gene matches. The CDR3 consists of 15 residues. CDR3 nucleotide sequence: TGTGCCAGCAGACACGGGACTAGCGGGACAGATACGCAGTATTTT. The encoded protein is CASRHGTSGTDTQYF. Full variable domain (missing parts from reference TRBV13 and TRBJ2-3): AAGVIQSPRHLIKEKRETATLKCYPIPRHDTVYWYQQGPGQDPQFLISFYEKMQSDKGSIPDRFSAQQFSDYHSELNMSSLELGDSALYFCASRHGTSGTDTQYFGPGTRLTVL.

The CDR3 sequence: CASSLSSGPQETQYF. The CDR3 coding sequence is TGTGCCAGCAGCTTATCAAGCGGGCCACAAGAGACCCAGTACTTC. This chain connects TRBV7-2 to TRBJ2-5, with D possibly TRBD2 on 6 matching bases. V lost 2 bases, J lost 2 bases, and 12 bases lay in between. Germline V gene data show CDR1 as SGHTA and CDR2 as FQGNSA. The CDR3 is made up of 15 amino acids.

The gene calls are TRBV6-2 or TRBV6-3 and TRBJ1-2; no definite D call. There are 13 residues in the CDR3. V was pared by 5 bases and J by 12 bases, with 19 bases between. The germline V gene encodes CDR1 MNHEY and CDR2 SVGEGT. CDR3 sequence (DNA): TGTGCCAGCAGTGTCCCTAGCCCGTCCGGTCACACCTTC. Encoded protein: CASSVPSPSGHTF.

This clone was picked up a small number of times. The CDR3 is CASSLGFSSPLHF. CDR3 sequence (DNA): TGTGCCAGCAGCTTAGGGTTCAGTTCACCCCTCCACTTT. This chain uses TRBV7-2 with TRBJ1-6; D is unresolved. The CDR3 has 13 residues. Trimming left V 1 base short and J 9 bases short, with 7 bases between. Germline-derived CDR1 and CDR2 are SGHTA and FQGNSA.

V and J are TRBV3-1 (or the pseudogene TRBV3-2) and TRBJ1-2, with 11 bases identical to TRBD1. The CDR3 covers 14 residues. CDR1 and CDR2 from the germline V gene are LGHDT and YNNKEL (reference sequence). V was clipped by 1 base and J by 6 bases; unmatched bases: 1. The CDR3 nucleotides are TGTGCCAGCAGCCAAGGGACAGGGGGCAATGGCTACACCTTC. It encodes CASSQGTGGNGYTF.

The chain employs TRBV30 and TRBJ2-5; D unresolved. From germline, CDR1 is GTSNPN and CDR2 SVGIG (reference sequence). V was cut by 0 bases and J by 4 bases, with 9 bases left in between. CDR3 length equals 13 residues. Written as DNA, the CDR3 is TGTGCCTGGAGTGTGCTAGTCGGAGAGACCCAGTACTTC. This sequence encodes CAWSVLVGETQYF.

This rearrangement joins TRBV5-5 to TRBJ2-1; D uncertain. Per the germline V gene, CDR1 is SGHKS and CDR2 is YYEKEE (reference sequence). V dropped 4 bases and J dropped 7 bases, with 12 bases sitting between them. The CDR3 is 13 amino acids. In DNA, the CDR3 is TGTGCCAGCAGCCGATGGCAGGAAAATGAGCAGTTCTTC. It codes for CASSRWQENEQFF. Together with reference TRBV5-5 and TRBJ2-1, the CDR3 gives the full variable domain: DAGVTQSPTHLIKTRGQQVTLRCSPISGHKSVSWYQQVLGQGPQFIFQYYEKEERGRGNFPDRFSARQFPNYSSELNVNALLLGDSALYLCASSRWQENEQFFGPGTRLTVL.

In DNA form, the CDR3 reads TGCGCCAGCAGCCAGTCAGGCATCTCTGGAAACACCATATATTTT. This gives the protein CASSQSGISGNTIYF. This chain joins TRBV4-1 and TRBJ1-3; D not certain. Per germline, CDR1 MGHRA and CDR2 YSYEKL. Trimming took 3 bases from V and 0 from J, leaving 9 bases between them. The CDR3 sequence is 15 residues long.

DNA for the CDR3: TGTGCCAGCAGTTTTCGACAGAACAATGAGCAGTTCTTC. Its translation is CASSFRQNNEQFF. The rearrangement joins TRBV27 to TRBJ2-1, with D perhaps matching TRBD1 (5 bases). This CDR3 has 13 amino acids. Trimming cost V 3 bases and J 5 bases, with 8 bases left between them. Per germline, CDR1 MNHEY and CDR2 SMNVEV (reference sequence).

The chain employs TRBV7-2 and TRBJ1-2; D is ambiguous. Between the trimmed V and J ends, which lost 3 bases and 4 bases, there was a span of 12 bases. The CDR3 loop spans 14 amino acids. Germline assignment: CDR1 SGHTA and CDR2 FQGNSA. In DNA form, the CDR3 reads TGTGCCAGCAGCTTCACTCAGGTCCCCTATGGCTACACCTTC. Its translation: CASSFTQVPYGYTF.

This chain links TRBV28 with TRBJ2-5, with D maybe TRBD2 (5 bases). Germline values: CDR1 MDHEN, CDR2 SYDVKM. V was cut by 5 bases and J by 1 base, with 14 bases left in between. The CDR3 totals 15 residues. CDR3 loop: CASSPYDRGQETQYF. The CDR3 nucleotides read TGTGCCAGCAGTCCCTACGACCGGGGCCAAGAGACCCAGTACTTC. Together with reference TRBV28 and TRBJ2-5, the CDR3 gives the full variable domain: DVKVTQSSRYLVKRTGEKVFLECVQDMDHENMFWYRQDPGLGLRLIYFSYDVKMKEKGDIPEGYSVSREKKERFSLILESASTNQTSMYLCASSPYDRGQETQYFGPGTRLLVL.

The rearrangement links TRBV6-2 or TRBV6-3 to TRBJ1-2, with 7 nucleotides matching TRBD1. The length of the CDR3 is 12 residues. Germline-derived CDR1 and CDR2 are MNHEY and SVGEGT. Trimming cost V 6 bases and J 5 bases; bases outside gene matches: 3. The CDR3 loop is CASSPRGYGYTF. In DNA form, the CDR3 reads TGTGCCAGCAGCCCCAGGGGGTATGGCTACACCTTC.

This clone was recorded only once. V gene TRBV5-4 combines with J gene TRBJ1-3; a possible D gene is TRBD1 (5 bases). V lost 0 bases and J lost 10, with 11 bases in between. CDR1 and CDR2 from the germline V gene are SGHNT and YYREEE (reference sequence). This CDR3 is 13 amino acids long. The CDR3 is CASSLGQRGTIYF. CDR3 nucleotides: TGTGCCAGCAGCTTGGGACAGCGAGGTACCATATATTTT.

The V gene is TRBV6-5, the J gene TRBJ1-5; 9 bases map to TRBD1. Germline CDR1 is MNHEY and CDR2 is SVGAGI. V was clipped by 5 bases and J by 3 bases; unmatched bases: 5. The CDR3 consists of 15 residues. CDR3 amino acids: CASSPRDRDNQPQHF. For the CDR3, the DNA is TGTGCCAGCAGTCCCCGGGACAGGGACAATCAGCCCCAGCATTTT.

CDR3 loop: CASSVGDSNAPEKLFF. For the CDR3, the DNA is TGTGCCAGCAGCGTAGGTGACAGTAATGCCCCCGAAAAACTGTTTTTT. The rearrangement joins TRBV9 to TRBJ1-4; perhaps TRBD1 as D (5 bases). V was cut by 0 bases and J by 8 bases, with 17 bases left in between. The length of the CDR3 is 16 residues. CDR1 is SGDLS, CDR2 YYNGEE, per germline.

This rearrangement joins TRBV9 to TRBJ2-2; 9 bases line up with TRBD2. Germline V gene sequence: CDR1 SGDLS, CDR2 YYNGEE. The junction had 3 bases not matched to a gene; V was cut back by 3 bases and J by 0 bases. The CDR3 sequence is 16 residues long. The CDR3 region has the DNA TGTGCCAGCAGCGGGCTAGCGGGGACGAACACCGGGGAGCTGTTTTTT. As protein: CASSGLAGTNTGELFF.

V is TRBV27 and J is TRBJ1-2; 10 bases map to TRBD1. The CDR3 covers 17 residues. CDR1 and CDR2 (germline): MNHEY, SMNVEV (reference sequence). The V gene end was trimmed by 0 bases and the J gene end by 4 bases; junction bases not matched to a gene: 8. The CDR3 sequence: CASSLSGQGLSRYGYTF. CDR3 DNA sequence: TGTGCCAGCAGTTTATCGGGACAGGGGTTATCCCGCTATGGCTACACCTTC.